The TCR beta chain described here comes from a study of shared clonotypes between healthy human individuals. In the study overall: Used for every donor were three CD4 naive, three CD4 memory, two CD8 naive and one CD8 memory plate.

Study findings and constraints: Across subsets, estimated richness was generally greater for naive than for memory populations.

CD45RO-negative CD8 cells positively selected for CCR7 made up the naive population, which excluded terminally differentiated effector memory CD45RA+ cells. This clone has a single count. The antigen is unknown. The genomic DNA of each subset was split evenly across several immunoSEQ plates. Sorted subsets were amplified in replicate PCRs using 200 ng DNA, about 30,000 T cell genomes. Profiling relied on immunoSEQ multiplex PCR, and the TCRdb table lists in-frame clones only, not all of them. Among 2 million to 2.5 million clones listed, 90% to 95% were seen once. The CDR3 runs 13 residues. Trimming removed 2 bases at V and 4 bases at J, with 8 bases between. The germline V gene encodes CDR1 SGHTA and CDR2 FQGNSA.

The clonotype comes from a man aged 18 to 29 in good health. Some clones in this sample may be carry-over from other donors' samples. The genes are TRBV7-2 and TRBJ2-5; no clear D. Sequenced material: naive CD8+ T cells from PBMCs. The CDR3 sequence: CASSLSIPETQYF. The DNA of the CDR3 is TGTGCCAGCAGCTTAAGTATCCCAGAGACCCAGTACTTC.